This TCR beta chain derives from a study of blood T cell repertoires in COVID-19. Study as a whole: Samples of COVID-19 (acute and convalescent) were obtained from the United States, Italy and Spain. The cDNA or gDNA used as material had been derived from T cells, B-cell-depleted T cells, or PBMCs.

The germline V gene encodes CDR1 GTSNPN and CDR2 SVGIG (reference sequence). CDR3 length: 15 residues. V dropped 1 base and J dropped 3; count of bases not matched to a gene: 6. Original methodology: Nucleated cell number was recorded as an estimate derived from reference gene primer amplification. Measured with immunoSEQ multiplex PCR; TCRdb has only the in-frame clones, and not every one. Clone size and V and J calls were adopted from that table, with D and trimming inferred from the DNA. The top ten clones hold roughly 50% of a sample with some 85,000 clones, 70% to 80% of them seen once. This sequence was found in a human donor in a cohort sampled during active COVID-19. Sequencing was done on a sample of peripheral blood. The rearrangement uses TRBV30 and TRBJ2-5, with 9 nucleotides matching TRBD2. The CDR3 bases are TGTGCCTGGAGTGAACTTGCGGGAGGGAAAGAGACCCAGTACTTC. Translating gives CAWSELAGGKETQYF.